One and the same sample provided the 10 T cell receptor beta chains below, sequenced in a study of memory CD4+ T cells and cytomegalovirus serostatus. Using immunoSEQ multiplex PCR, the repertoire was profiled, and TCRdb retains in-frame clones only, with some absent. The sample lists around 60,000 clones, 82% occurring once. Single viable CD3+CD4+CD8-CD45RO+ cells were sorted as the memory CD4+ T cells. Source material: memory CD4+ T cells from blood. Receptors were obtained from an adult in good health and CMV-seronegative. Some clones in this sample may be carry-over from other donors' samples.

The chain links TRBV19 to TRBJ1-1, with 8 bases matching TRBD1. Trimming removed 8 bases from V and 1 base from J; junction bases left unmatched: 3. CDR3 length: 13 residues. CDR1 is LNHDA and CDR2 is SQIVND in the germline V gene (reference sequence). CDR3 nucleotide sequence: TGTGCCAGTCGGACAGGGAGGAACACTGAAGCTTTCTTT. It yields the protein CASRTGRNTEAFF.

The rearrangement joins TRBV19 to TRBJ2-3, with 7 bases aligning to TRBD1. V trimming: 8 bases; J trimming: 8 bases; junction bases outside the gene matches: 13. Germline V CDR1 and CDR2: LNHDA, SQIVND (reference sequence). The CDR3 contains 14 residues. CDR3 bases: TGTGCCAGTCGAGACAGGGTCCAAGGGGGTACGCAGTATTTT. It is translated as CASRDRVQGGTQYF.

This clone was detected once. CDR3 amino acids: CASSTRQGAGGTHYEQYF. The CDR3 DNA follows: TGTGCCAGCAGCACGAGACAGGGGGCAGGCGGGACCCACTACGAGCAGTACTTC. The V gene is TRBV5-4, the J gene TRBJ2-7; 10 bases match TRBD1. Germline CDR1 and CDR2: SGHNT and YYREEE (reference sequence). CDR3 length: 18 amino acids. V gave up 4 bases and J gave up 3 bases; unmatched junction bases: 16.

The V call is TRBV6-1, the J call TRBJ1-5; D is uncertain. The CDR3 spans 12 residues. Trimming removed 2 bases at V and 7 bases at J, with 6 bases between. Germline assignment: CDR1 MNHNS and CDR2 SASEGT. The CDR3 sequence: CASSETDQPQHF. The DNA of the CDR3 is TGTGCCAGCAGTGAAACAGACCAGCCCCAGCATTTT.

The J gene is TRBJ1-6, the V gene TRBV7-8; D is possibly TRBD1 (5 bases). Germline CDR1 SGHVS, CDR2 FQNEAQ. The CDR3 extends over 14 amino acids. Trimming shortened V by 5 bases and J by 6 bases, and 11 bases separated the two germline ends. CDR3 in DNA: TGTGCCAGCAGCCTCGGGACGGCTAATTCACCCCTCCACTTT. As protein: CASSLGTANSPLHF.

This chain uses TRBV9 with TRBJ2-5, with D possibly TRBD2 on 6 matching bases. V was clipped by 0 bases and J by 4 bases, with 16 bases between them. CDR1 SGDLS and CDR2 YYNGEE come from the germline V gene. The CDR3 length is 16 residues. CDR3 sequence reads: CASSVAVGLGGETQYF. CDR3 sequence (DNA): TGTGCCAGCAGCGTAGCTGTGGGCTTGGGGGGAGAGACCCAGTACTTC.

V gene TRBV6-6 combines with J gene TRBJ1-2; tentative D call: TRBD1 (5 bases). Germline CDR1 and CDR2: MNHNY and SVGAGI (reference sequence). The CDR3 is made up of 13 amino acids. Trimming stripped 6 bases from V and 2 bases from J, with 10 bases between. The CDR3 DNA reads TGTGCCAGCAGCCCCGGGACGAACTATGGCTACACCTTC. The encoded protein is CASSPGTNYGYTF.

This clone was seen once. The CDR3 DNA reads TGCGCCAGCAGACCCTTCTCCTACGAGCAGTACTTC. Translated, it gives CASRPFSYEQYF. The chain carries TRBV10-2 and TRBJ2-7; D unresolved. Trimming took off 6 bases at V and 0 bases at J, with 6 bases between the two ends. The germline gives CDR1 WSHSY, CDR2 SAAADI. The CDR3 consists of 12 residues.

This rearrangement joins TRBV4-2 to TRBJ2-7, with a weak D call TRBD1 (6 bases). The CDR3 has 16 residues. Germline V gene data show CDR1 as LGHNA and CDR2 as YNFKEQ. V was trimmed by 4 bases and J by 3 bases, leaving 19 bases between them. CDR3 DNA: TGTGCCAGCAGCCGGACAGCAGGGGTCGAAAACTACGAGCAGTACTTC. Encoded protein: CASSRTAGVENYEQYF.

The chain carries TRBV18 and TRBJ2-1; 14 bases fit TRBD2. Germline CDR1 is KGHSH and CDR2 is LQKENI. With 3 bases clipped from V and 13 bases from J, the junction kept 8 bases outside the gene matches. The CDR3 runs 15 residues. CDR3 loop: CASSPGLAGARTQFF. The DNA for the CDR3 is TGTGCCAGCTCACCGGGACTAGCGGGAGCTAGGACACAGTTCTTC.